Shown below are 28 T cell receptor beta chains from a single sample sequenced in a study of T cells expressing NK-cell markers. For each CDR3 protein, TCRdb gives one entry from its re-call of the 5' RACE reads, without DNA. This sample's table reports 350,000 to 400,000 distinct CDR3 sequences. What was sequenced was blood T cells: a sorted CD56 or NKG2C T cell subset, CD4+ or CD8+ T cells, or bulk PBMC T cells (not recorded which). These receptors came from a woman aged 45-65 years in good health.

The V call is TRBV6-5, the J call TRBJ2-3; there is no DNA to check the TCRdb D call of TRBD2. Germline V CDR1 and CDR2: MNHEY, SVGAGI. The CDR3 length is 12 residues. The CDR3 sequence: CASRSTSGTQYF.

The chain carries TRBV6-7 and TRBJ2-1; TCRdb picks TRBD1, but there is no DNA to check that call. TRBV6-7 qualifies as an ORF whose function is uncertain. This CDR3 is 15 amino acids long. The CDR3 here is CASSREDRGYNEQFF.

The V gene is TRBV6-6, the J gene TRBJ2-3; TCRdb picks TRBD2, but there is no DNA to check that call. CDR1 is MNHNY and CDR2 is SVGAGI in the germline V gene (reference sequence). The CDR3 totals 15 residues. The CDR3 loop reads CASSYSEREGLTQYF.

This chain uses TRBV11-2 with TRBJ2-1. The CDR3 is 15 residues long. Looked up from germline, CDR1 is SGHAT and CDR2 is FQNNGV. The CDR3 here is CASSLDAEPYNEQFF.

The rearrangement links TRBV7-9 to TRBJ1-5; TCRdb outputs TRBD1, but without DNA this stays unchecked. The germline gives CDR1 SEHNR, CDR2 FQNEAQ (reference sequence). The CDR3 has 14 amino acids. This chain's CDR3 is CASSSPGQGQPQHF.

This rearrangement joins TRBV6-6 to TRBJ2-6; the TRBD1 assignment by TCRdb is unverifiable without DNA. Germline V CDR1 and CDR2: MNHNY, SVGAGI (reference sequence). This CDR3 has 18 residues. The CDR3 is CASSYPGTGTSGANVLTF.

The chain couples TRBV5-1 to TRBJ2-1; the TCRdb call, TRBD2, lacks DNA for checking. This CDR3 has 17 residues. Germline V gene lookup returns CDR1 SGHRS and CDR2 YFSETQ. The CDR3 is CASSSQGGGPSYNEQFF. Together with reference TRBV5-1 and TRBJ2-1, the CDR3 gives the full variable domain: KAGVTQTPRYLIKTRGQQVTLSCSPISGHRSVSWYQQTPGQGLQFLFEYFSETQRNKGNFPGRFSGRQFSNSRSEMNVSTLELGDSALYLCASSSQGGGPSYNEQFFGPGTRLTVL.

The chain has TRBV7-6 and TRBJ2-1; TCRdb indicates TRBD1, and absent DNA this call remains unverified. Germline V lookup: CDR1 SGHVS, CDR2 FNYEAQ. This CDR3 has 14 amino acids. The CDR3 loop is CASSLDDRANEQFF. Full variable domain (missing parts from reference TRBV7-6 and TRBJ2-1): GAGVSQSPRYKVTKRGQDVALRCDPISGHVSLYWYRQALGQGPEFLTYFNYEAQQDKSGLPNDRFSAERPEGSISTLTIQRTEQRDSAMYRCASSLDDRANEQFFGPGTRLTVL.

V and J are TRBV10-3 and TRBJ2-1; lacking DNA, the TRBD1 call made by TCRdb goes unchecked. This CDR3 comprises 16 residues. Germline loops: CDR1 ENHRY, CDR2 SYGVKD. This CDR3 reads CAIKDSLIVGYNEQFF.

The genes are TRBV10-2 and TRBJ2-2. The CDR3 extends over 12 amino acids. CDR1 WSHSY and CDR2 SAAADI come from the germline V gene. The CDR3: CATTVFTGELFF.

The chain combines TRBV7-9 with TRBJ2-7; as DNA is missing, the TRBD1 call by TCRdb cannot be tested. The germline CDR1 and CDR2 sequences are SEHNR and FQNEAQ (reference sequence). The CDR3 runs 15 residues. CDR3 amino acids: CASTEGRRDRGEQYF.

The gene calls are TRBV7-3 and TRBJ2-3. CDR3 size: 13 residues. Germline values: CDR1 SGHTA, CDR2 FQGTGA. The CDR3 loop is CASSLMVGDTQYF. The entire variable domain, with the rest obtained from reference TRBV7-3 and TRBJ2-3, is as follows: GAGVSQTPSNKVTEKGKYVELRCDPISGHTALYWYRQSLGQGPEFLIYFQGTGAADDSGLPNDRFFAVRPEGSVSTLKIQRTERGDSAVYLCASSLMVGDTQYFGPGTRLTVL.

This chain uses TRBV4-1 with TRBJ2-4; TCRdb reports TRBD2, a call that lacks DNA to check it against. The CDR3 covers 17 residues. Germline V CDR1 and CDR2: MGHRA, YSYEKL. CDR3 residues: CASSPGTSQGAKNIQYF.

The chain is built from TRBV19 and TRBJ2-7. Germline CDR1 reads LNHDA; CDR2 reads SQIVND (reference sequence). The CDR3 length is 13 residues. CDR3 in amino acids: CASGSGVAYEQYF.

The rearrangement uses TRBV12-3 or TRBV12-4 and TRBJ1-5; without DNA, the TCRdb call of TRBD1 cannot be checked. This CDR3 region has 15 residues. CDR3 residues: CASRQGVVGNQPQHF.

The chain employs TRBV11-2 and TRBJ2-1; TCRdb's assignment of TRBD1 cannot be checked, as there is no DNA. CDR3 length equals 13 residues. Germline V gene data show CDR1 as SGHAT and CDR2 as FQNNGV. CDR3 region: CASRGQGTNEQFF.

The CDR3 is CSARLPGLVEQFF. The chain carries TRBV20-1 and TRBJ2-1; TCRdb selects TRBD1, and the lack of DNA leaves this call unchecked. The CDR3 loop spans 13 amino acids. The germline gives CDR1 DFQATT, CDR2 SNEGSKA (reference sequence).

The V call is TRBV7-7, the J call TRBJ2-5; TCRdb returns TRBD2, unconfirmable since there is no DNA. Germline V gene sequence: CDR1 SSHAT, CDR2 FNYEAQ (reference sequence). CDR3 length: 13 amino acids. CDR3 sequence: CASSFSTRTAQYF.

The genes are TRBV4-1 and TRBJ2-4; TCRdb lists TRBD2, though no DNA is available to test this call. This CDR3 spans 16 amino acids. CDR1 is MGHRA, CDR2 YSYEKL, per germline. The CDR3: CASSHARGREGNIQYF.

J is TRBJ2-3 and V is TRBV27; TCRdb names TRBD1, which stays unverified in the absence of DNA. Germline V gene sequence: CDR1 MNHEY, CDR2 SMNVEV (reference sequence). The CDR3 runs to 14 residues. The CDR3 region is CASSRESFTDTQYF.

CDR3 residues: CSVDNPQLSYNEQFF. V is TRBV29-1 and J is TRBJ2-1; TCRdb outputs TRBD2, but without DNA this stays unchecked. The CDR3 has 15 residues. Per germline, CDR1 SQVTM and CDR2 ANQGSEA.

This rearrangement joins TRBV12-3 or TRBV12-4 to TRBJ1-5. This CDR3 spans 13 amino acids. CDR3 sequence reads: CASSLGDNQPQHF.

Here the CDR3 reads CASSKLGGVYEAFF. The chain has TRBV25-1 and TRBJ1-1; the D gene TCRdb calls, TRBD1, cannot be checked with no DNA. Per germline, CDR1 MGHDK and CDR2 SYGVNS. The CDR3 is 14 residues long.

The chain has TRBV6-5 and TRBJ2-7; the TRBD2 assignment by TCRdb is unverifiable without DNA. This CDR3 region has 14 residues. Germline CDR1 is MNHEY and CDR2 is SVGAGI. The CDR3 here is CASTLAGRENEQYF.

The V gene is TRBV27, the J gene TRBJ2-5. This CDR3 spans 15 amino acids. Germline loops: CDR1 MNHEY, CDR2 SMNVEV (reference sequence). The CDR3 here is CASSSLNRYQETQYF.

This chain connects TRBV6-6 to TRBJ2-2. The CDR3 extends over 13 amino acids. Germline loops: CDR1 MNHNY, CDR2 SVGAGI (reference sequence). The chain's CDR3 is CASSTTRTGELFF.

CDR3 amino acids: CASSAKGDEQFF. The chain couples TRBV6-4 to TRBJ2-1; TCRdb names TRBD1, which stays unverified in the absence of DNA. This CDR3 has 12 residues. Germline loops: CDR1 MRHNA, CDR2 SNTAGT.

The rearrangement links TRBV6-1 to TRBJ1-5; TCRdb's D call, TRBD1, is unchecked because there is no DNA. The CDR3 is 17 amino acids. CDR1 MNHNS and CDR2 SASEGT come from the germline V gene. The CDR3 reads CASSDPPKVLNNQPQHF.